This record looks at one TCR beta chain sequence and its context. The antigen is unknown. This table comes from immunoSEQ multiplex PCR, and its TCRdb copy is limited to in-frame clones, with some not included. The sample records about 140,000 clones, roughly 89% being singletons. The data derive from a study of T cell responses to AZD1222 COVID-19 vaccine. Study-wide findings and caveats: Baseline seropositives among AZD1222 recipients totaled only five to seven. There were mostly white British donors and more females than males, and clonal diversity was possibly underestimated. Per reports, nearly half of all spike-specific TCRs target regions that are unmutated in variants.

The receptor was isolated from an adult who received the MenACWY meningococcal vaccine as a control. The material was peripheral blood, obtained 28 days after the second dose of the MenACWY control vaccine.

CDR3 sequence: CASSVIYGRILANYGYTF. For the CDR3, the DNA is TGTGCCAGCAGCGTCATCTACGGACGGATTTTAGCTAACTATGGCTACACCTTC. V usage is TRBV28 and J usage is TRBJ1-2; D gene unclear. Germline CDR1 MDHEN, CDR2 SYDVKM. This CDR3 is built from 18 residues. V was clipped by 6 bases and J by 0 bases, with 23 bases between them.